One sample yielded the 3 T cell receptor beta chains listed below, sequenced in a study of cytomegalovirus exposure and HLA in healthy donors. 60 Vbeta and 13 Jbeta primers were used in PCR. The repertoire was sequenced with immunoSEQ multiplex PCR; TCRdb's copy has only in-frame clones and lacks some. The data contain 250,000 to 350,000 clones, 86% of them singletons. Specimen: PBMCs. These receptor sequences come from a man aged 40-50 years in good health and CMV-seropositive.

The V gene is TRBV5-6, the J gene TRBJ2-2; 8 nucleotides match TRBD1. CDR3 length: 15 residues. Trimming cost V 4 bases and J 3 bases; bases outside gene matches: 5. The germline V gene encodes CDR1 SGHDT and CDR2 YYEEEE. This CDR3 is CASSLGQVYTGELFF. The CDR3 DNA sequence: TGTGCCAGCAGCCTGGGACAGGTTTACACCGGGGAGCTGTTTTTT.

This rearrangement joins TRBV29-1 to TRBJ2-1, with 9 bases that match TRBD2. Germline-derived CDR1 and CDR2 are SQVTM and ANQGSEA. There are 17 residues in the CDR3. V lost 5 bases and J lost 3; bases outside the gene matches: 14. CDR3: CSVNRRAGTSNYNEQFF. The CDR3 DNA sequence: TGCAGCGTTAACCGCCGTGCCGGGACTAGCAACTACAATGAGCAGTTCTTC.

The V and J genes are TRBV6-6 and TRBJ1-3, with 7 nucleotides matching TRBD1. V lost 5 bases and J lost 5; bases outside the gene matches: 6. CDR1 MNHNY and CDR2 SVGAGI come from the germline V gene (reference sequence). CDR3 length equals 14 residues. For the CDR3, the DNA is TGTGCCAGCAGTCATGGACAGGCCAGAAACACCATATATTTT. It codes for CASSHGQARNTIYF.